This paragraph reports one T cell receptor beta chain. The entry originates in a study of T cell changes during pregnancy in multiple sclerosis. The V gene's germline CDR1 is KGHSH and CDR2 LQKENI. Trimming removed 3 bases from V and 9 bases from J, with 9 bases in between. The CDR3 covers 13 residues. The assay was immunoSEQ multiplex PCR, and TCRdb's table has in-frame clones only and misses some. Of roughly 110,000 clones listed, about 90% were seen once; the top ten hold around 0.8%. V usage is TRBV18 and J usage is TRBJ1-6; D remains unclear. The sample in question was peripheral blood, obtained in the third trimester of pregnancy. The clonotype was recovered from a female donor in good health, enrolled as a control in a pregnancy study. The CDR3 DNA is TGTGCCAGCTCACCTTCCGGGAGTTCACCCCTCCACTTT. Protein: CASSPSGSSPLHF.